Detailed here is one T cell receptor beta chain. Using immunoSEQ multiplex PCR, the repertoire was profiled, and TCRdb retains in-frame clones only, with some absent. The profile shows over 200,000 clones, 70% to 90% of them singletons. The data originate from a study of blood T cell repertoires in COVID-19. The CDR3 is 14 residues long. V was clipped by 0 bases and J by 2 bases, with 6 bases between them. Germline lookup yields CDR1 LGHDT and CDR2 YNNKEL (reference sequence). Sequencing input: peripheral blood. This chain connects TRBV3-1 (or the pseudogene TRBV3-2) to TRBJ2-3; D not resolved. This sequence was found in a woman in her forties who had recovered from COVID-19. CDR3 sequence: CASSQESHTDTQYF. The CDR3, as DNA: TGTGCCAGCAGCCAAGAATCCCACACAGATACGCAGTATTTT.